The 18 T cell receptor beta chains listed next were all sequenced from one sample in a study of tumor-infiltrating lymphocytes in primary liver carcinoma. The input was approximately 500 ng total RNA; TCR beta cDNA was made from it with a constant-region primer. Construction of TCR beta libraries relied on three successive nested multiplex PCR rounds employing slightly modified ARM-PCR. Primers for the first two PCR rounds were TRBV1-TRBV30 forward primers and a C-beta reverse primer (approximately 10 cycles per round). TCRdb passed the multiplex PCR reads through MiXCR, listing each CDR3 protein once. The sample contains about 54,000 distinct CDR3 sequences, around three quarters of which appear only once. DNA and RNA were both co-extracted from 20-30 mg of bulk tissue that had not been sorted. Material: liver tumor tissue from sampling region 2. Subset indicated: tumor region T2, inferior pole. These receptors were obtained from a man aged 35-49 years with primary liver carcinoma and hepatitis B virus infection.

The chain combines TRBV11-2 with TRBJ2-7; D is ambiguous. This CDR3 has 14 amino acids. CDR1 SGHAT and CDR2 FQNNGV come from the germline V gene. Here the CDR3 reads CPCSLTDTAYEQYF. The CDR3 DNA reads TGTCCCTGCAGCTTAACCGACACTGCCTACGAGCAGTACTTC. Together with reference TRBV11-2 and TRBJ2-7, the CDR3 gives the full variable domain: EAGVAQSPRYKIIEKRQSVAFWCNPISGHATLYWYQQILGQGPKLLIQFQNNGVVDDSQLPKDRFSAERLKGVDSTLKIQPAKLEDSAVYLCPCSLTDTAYEQYFGPGTRLTVT.

This clonotype was counted only a few times. A much more abundant neighbour one base away suggests this may be a read error. The chain has TRBV28 and TRBJ2-7, with D tentatively TRBD2 (6 bases). The V gene's germline CDR1 is MDHEN and CDR2 SYDVKM. This CDR3 is 16 amino acids long. Deletions cut 7 bases from V and 5 bases from J, with 24 bases between. The CDR3 DNA follows: TGTGCCAGCAAACTAGCCGACCCGATTTCTCTGAACGAGCAGTACTTC. This encodes CASKLADPISLNEQYF.

With regard to this clonotype: A junction end diverges from the germline sequence, so it may reflect a read error. The V gene is TRBV4-1, the J gene TRBJ1-2; D gene uncertain. Germline loops: CDR1 MGHRA, CDR2 YSYEKL. The CDR3 runs to 13 residues. The CDR3 DNA reads TGCGCCAGCAGCGAGATAGCTAACTGTGGCTACGCCTTC. Its protein is CASSEIANCGYAF.

This clonotype was observed at least ten times. The V and J genes are TRBV4-1 and TRBJ1-2; TRBD1 agrees at 8 bases. Germline CDR1 and CDR2: MGHRA and YSYEKL. The CDR3 covers 18 residues. V was pared by 0 bases and J by 7 bases, with 16 bases of the junction left unmatched. The chain's CDR3 is CASSQELDGQGILRGYTF. Written as DNA, the CDR3 is TGCGCCAGCAGCCAAGAACTAGATGGACAGGGAATTCTCCGTGGCTACACCTTC.

This clonotype was picked up many times. The rearrangement uses TRBV6-5 and TRBJ1-3; TRBD1 is a possible D gene (5 bases). V was cut by 2 bases and J by 0 bases, with 11 bases left in between. The CDR3 sequence is 16 residues long. Per the germline V gene, CDR1 is MNHEY and CDR2 is SVGAGI. The CDR3 DNA sequence: TGTGCCAGCAGTTACGGTCAGGGTTCCTCTGGAAACACCATATATTTT. Translation: CASSYGQGSSGNTIYF.

This clonotype was detected many times. The rearrangement links TRBV28 to TRBJ1-1, with D unresolved. Germline loops: CDR1 MDHEN, CDR2 SYDVKM. V lost 4 bases and J lost 6, with 12 bases in between. This CDR3 is 13 amino acids long. CDR3 sequence reads: CASSSWERSEAFF. The CDR3 DNA reads TGTGCCAGCAGTTCCTGGGAGAGGTCTGAAGCTTTCTTT.

The chain has TRBV11-2 and TRBJ2-5; D gene uncertain. The CDR3 totals 12 residues. Trimming cost V 10 bases and J 9 bases, with 18 bases left between them. Germline V gene data show CDR1 as SGHAT and CDR2 as FQNNGV. In DNA form, the CDR3 reads TGTGCCATCATCTTAGATGAAAGGGCCCAGTACTTC. Amino acids: CAIILDERAQYF.

This clonotype appeared once. This chain joins TRBV11-1 and TRBJ2-3, with 9 bases fitting TRBD2. The CDR3 is 16 amino acids. V lost 5 bases, J lost 5 bases, and 11 bases stayed unmatched. Germline assignment: CDR1 SGHAT and CDR2 FQDESV (reference sequence). The CDR3 loop reads CASSIGTSTQIDTQYF. DNA for the CDR3: TGTGCCAGCAGCATCGGGACTAGCACTCAAATAGATACGCAGTATTTT.

As regards this clonotype: Relative to the germline gene, one junction end is altered; a read error may explain this. The chain combines TRBV11-2 with TRBJ1-4; perhaps TRBD1 as D (5 bases). Germline assignment: CDR1 SGHAT and CDR2 FQNNGV. This CDR3 comprises 14 residues. The CDR3 DNA reads TGCGCTTGCAGCTTAGAGGTTGGGGACGAAAAACTGTTTTTT. As protein: CACSLEVGDEKLFF.

Remarks on this clonotype: This may be a read error, as it is one base from a much larger clone. The CDR3 does not end in the conserved phenylalanine or tryptophan, so this is likely a read error. V is TRBV28 and J is TRBJ2-3; D call uncertain. Trimming removed 3 bases from V and 6 bases from J, with 13 bases in between. Per the germline V gene, CDR1 is MDHEN and CDR2 is SYDVKM. The CDR3 spans 14 residues. The CDR3 DNA reads as TGTGCCAGCAGTTTGTCCCCCCCGTGGGATACGCAGTATTTG. It is translated as CASSLSPPWDTQYL.

As concerns this clonotype: The germline gene is not matched at one end of the junction; a read error may be the cause. The chain couples TRBV11-3 to TRBJ2-3; no firm D call. The DNA end is a closer match to TRBJ1-5, so the J assignment may be wrong. The CDR3 has 13 amino acids. CDR1 and CDR2 (germline): SGHNT, YENEEA. The CDR3 sequence: CSSSWGEADTQHF. The CDR3, as DNA: TGCTCCAGCAGCTGGGGTGAGGCAGATACGCAGCATTTT.

The chain joins TRBV4-1 to TRBJ1-1; tentatively, D is TRBD1 (6 bases). Germline CDR1 reads MGHRA; CDR2 reads YSYEKL. This CDR3 has 15 amino acids. The germline V and J ends were trimmed by 10 bases and 4 bases, with 22 bases remaining between them. The CDR3 reads CANNPTPYRVTEAFF. As DNA, the CDR3 is TGCGCCAACAATCCGACTCCGTACAGGGTCACTGAAGCTTTCTTT.

The CDR3 is CASSLIEQNREQFF. The DNA for the CDR3 is TGTGCCAGCAGCCTTATCGAGCAAAACAGAGAGCAGTTCTTC. The genes are TRBV11-2 and TRBJ2-1; no reliable D call. Germline lookup yields CDR1 SGHAT and CDR2 FQNNGV. This CDR3 is 14 amino acids long. V was pared by 5 bases and J by 10 bases, with 18 bases between.

As to this clonotype: The junction and the germline gene differ at one end; a read error may be behind it. The V and J genes are TRBV4-2 and TRBJ1-1; 7 nucleotides match TRBD1. Germline V CDR1 and CDR2: LGHNA, YNFKEQ. The CDR3 has 13 amino acids. CDR3 residues: CVSSQDRDTETFF. In DNA form, the CDR3 reads TGTGTCAGCAGCCAAGACAGGGACACTGAAACTTTCTTT.

The chain couples TRBV29-1 to TRBJ2-5; D remains ambiguous. Germline V gene data show CDR1 as SQVTM and CDR2 as ANQGSEA. The V end lost 4 bases, the J end lost 11 bases, and 20 bases lay between the germline ends. The CDR3 extends over 13 amino acids. The CDR3 protein is CSVGGMAADTQYF. CDR3 in DNA: TGCAGCGTTGGTGGGATGGCCGCTGACACACAGTACTTC.

V usage is TRBV6-5 and J usage is TRBJ2-1; 8 positions match TRBD1. CDR1 MNHEY and CDR2 SVGAGI come from the germline V gene. V trimming: 6 bases; J trimming: 7 bases; junction bases outside the gene matches: 17. The CDR3 totals 17 residues. The CDR3 is CASRSRQGALRLNEQFF. As DNA, the CDR3 is TGTGCCAGCAGGTCAAGGCAGGGGGCCCTACGGTTAAATGAGCAGTTCTTC.

A note on this clonotype: The junction departs from germline at one end; a sequencing error may be responsible. The chain is built from TRBV4-1 and TRBJ1-5; a possible D gene is TRBD1 (5 bases). The CDR3 loop spans 15 amino acids. Germline loops: CDR1 MGHRA, CDR2 YSYEKL. This chain's CDR3 is CASSQDDRGDQPQHF. DNA for the CDR3: TGCGCCAGTAGCCAAGATGACCGGGGCGATCAACCCCAGCATTTT.

The chain uses TRBV29-1 and TRBJ2-3, with 13 nucleotides matching TRBD2. Germline CDR1 is SQVTM and CDR2 is ANQGSEA. CDR3 length equals 14 residues. The CDR3 nucleotides read TGCGGCGCGGGACTAGCGGGATACACAGATACGCAGTATTTT. This sequence encodes CGAGLAGYTDTQYF.